The T cell receptor (beta chain) under discussion was sequenced for a study of cytomegalovirus exposure and HLA in healthy donors. The PCR used 60 Vbeta and 13 Jbeta primers. The assay was immunoSEQ multiplex PCR, and TCRdb's table has in-frame clones only and misses some. In the table there are under 150,000 clones, roughly four fifths of which are singletons. This CDR3 comprises 15 residues. The ends were cut back, 5 bases at V and 0 bases at J, with 13 bases in the middle. The germline CDR1 and CDR2 sequences are LNHDA and SQIVND (reference sequence). Material for sequencing was PBMCs. The receptor comes from a woman aged 40 to 49 in good health and CMV-seropositive. The chain recombines TRBV19 with TRBJ1-1, with no clear D. The CDR3 protein is CASSVRRGVNTEAFF. Written as DNA, the CDR3 is TGTGCCAGTAGTGTCCGTCGAGGAGTGAACACTGAAGCTTTCTTT.